The 24 T cell receptor beta chains given below trace back to one sample, sequenced in a study of blood T cell repertoires in COVID-19. Clones were sequenced by immunoSEQ multiplex PCR, and TCRdb holds only the in-frame ones, with some missing. The sample has some 120,000 clones, approximately 78% seen once. The specimen was peripheral blood. The receptors were sampled from a man between 65 and 79 years old with acute or convalescent COVID-19.

This chain links TRBV25-1 with TRBJ2-5, with D possibly being TRBD1 (5 bases). With 1 base removed from V and 3 bases from J, the gap between germline ends came to 12 bases. This CDR3 is built from 15 residues. CDR1 and CDR2 (germline): MGHDK, SYGVNS. CDR3 sequence (DNA): TGTGCCAGCAGTGAATGGGCAGGGTCGGAAGAGACCCAGTACTTC. It yields the protein CASSEWAGSEETQYF. The complete variable domain, with remaining parts taken from reference TRBV25-1 and TRBJ2-5, reads EADIYQTPRYLVIGTGKKITLECSQTMGHDKMYWYQQDPGMELHLIHYSYGVNSTEKGDLSSESTVSRIRTEHFPLTLESARPSHTSQYLCASSEWAGSEETQYFGPGTRLLVL.

The chain links TRBV28 to TRBJ2-7; 7 nucleotides agree with TRBD2. With V trimmed by 6 bases and J by 4 bases, 9 bases remained unmatched. There are 14 residues in the CDR3. Germline V lookup: CDR1 MDHEN, CDR2 SYDVKM. As DNA, the CDR3 is TGTGCCAGCAGCCTTCCCCCGGGGGGTTACGAGCAGTACTTC. Protein: CASSLPPGGYEQYF. The whole variable domain, remainder taken from reference TRBV28 and TRBJ2-7, is DVKVTQSSRYLVKRTGEKVFLECVQDMDHENMFWYRQDPGLGLRLIYFSYDVKMKEKGDIPEGYSVSREKKERFSLILESASTNQTSMYLCASSLPPGGYEQYFGPGTRLTVT.

This clone was observed a few times. The chain is built from TRBV6-5 and TRBJ2-1, with TRBD2 matching 7 bases. In germline, CDR1 is MNHEY, CDR2 SVGAGI. The CDR3 is 15 amino acids. With 0 bases clipped from V and 6 bases from J, the junction kept 5 bases outside the gene matches. The CDR3 loop reads CASSYSGTKSNEQFF. CDR3 nucleotide sequence: TGTGCCAGCAGTTACTCAGGGACTAAAAGCAATGAGCAGTTCTTC.

The V call is TRBV6-5, the J call TRBJ2-7; 7 positions match TRBD2. Trimming took 5 bases from V and 0 from J; bases not matched to a gene: 7. Germline V gene sequence: CDR1 MNHEY, CDR2 SVGAGI. The CDR3 consists of 15 residues. The CDR3 sequence: CASSRAGRSSYEQYF. The CDR3, as DNA: TGTGCCAGCAGTCGAGCGGGGCGCAGCTCCTACGAGCAGTACTTC.

The V gene is TRBV6-5, the J gene TRBJ1-6; the match to TRBD1 covers 7 bases. The CDR3 has 13 residues. Germline trimming cut 9 bases from V and 5 bases from J; bases unmatched to any gene: 4. From germline, CDR1 is MNHEY and CDR2 SVGAGI. The CDR3 DNA is TGTGCCAGTCGGGACAGTAATAATTCACCCCTCCACTTT. Translating gives CASRDSNNSPLHF.

V gene TRBV7-2 combines with J gene TRBJ2-3; 8 positions match TRBD1. Germline V gene lookup returns CDR1 SGHTA and CDR2 FQGNSA. The V segment lost 5 bases and the J segment 4 bases; nucleotides outside the gene matches: 5. This CDR3 is built from 14 residues. The CDR3 sequence: CASSRRQGPDTQYF. The CDR3 DNA sequence: TGTGCCAGCAGCCGCCGACAGGGGCCAGATACGCAGTATTTT.

The chain recombines TRBV29-1 with TRBJ2-7; 8 bases fit TRBD1. V shed 7 bases and J 3 bases; nucleotides not matched to a gene: 8. The CDR3 spans 13 residues. CDR1 and CDR2 (germline): SQVTM, ANQGSEA. CDR3 DNA sequence: TGCAGCGCCGCCGGAGGACAGGGCTACGAGCAGTACTTC. This encodes CSAAGGQGYEQYF.

The chain is built from TRBV19 and TRBJ1-1, with 8 bases identical to TRBD1. V trimming: 4 bases; J trimming: 14 bases; junction bases outside the gene matches: 15. The CDR3 is 14 amino acids. Germline assignment: CDR1 LNHDA and CDR2 SQIVND (reference sequence). CDR3 nucleotides: TGTGCCAGTAGTACCTATACCGGGACAGGCATTAGGTTCTTT. Translation: CASSTYTGTGIRFF.

This sequence joins TRBV19 and TRBJ2-3; possible D gene TRBD2, 5 bases. V was clipped by 3 bases and J by 0 bases, with 28 bases between them. This CDR3 comprises 21 residues. CDR1 LNHDA and CDR2 SQIVND come from the germline V gene (reference sequence). The DNA of the CDR3 is TGTGCCAGTAGTATGACTGGGAACCTCGGTCGGCGGGTGACTAGCACAGATACGCAGTATTTT. This gives the protein CASSMTGNLGRRVTSTDTQYF.

The rearrangement joins TRBV27 to TRBJ1-5; D possibly corresponds to TRBD1 (5 bases). CDR3 length equals 14 residues. Germline assignment: CDR1 MNHEY and CDR2 SMNVEV (reference sequence). V was shortened by 5 bases and J by 4 bases, with 12 bases between the two germline ends. CDR3 region: CASSPRDRNQPQHF. The CDR3 DNA sequence: TGTGCCAGCAGTCCCCGAGACAGAAATCAGCCCCAGCATTTT.

This sequence joins TRBV27 and TRBJ1-4; D not certain. Germline-derived CDR1 and CDR2 are MNHEY and SMNVEV (reference sequence). The CDR3 has 15 amino acids. The V gene lost 7 bases and the J gene lost 0 bases, with 12 bases spanning the gap. The CDR3 sequence is CASKVSLATNEKLFF. CDR3 nucleotide sequence: TGTGCCAGCAAGGTTAGCCTTGCAACTAATGAAAAACTGTTTTTT. The whole variable domain, remainder taken from reference TRBV27 and TRBJ1-4, is EAQVTQNPRYLITVTGKKLTVTCSQNMNHEYMSWYRQDPGLGLRQIYYSMNVEVTDKGDVPEGYKVSRKEKRNFPLILESPSPNQTSLYFCASKVSLATNEKLFFGSGTQLSVL.

V usage is TRBV28 and J usage is TRBJ2-1; 8 bases are shared with TRBD2. CDR3 length: 11 residues. V lost 8 bases and J lost 12; bases outside the gene matches: 6. Per germline, CDR1 MDHEN and CDR2 SYDVKM. CDR3 in DNA: TGTGCCAGCGGGACTAGTTGGTCGCAGTTCTTC. Translation: CASGTSWSQFF.

The chain combines TRBV10-3 with TRBJ2-7; D is possibly TRBD1 (6 bases). Germline loops: CDR1 ENHRY, CDR2 SYGVKD. The CDR3 extends over 12 amino acids. Trimming took 8 bases from V and 0 from J, leaving 8 bases between them. DNA of the CDR3: TGTGCCATCCGGGACATCTCCTACGAGCAGTACTTC. The encoded protein is CAIRDISYEQYF.

This chain uses TRBV6-6 with TRBJ2-2; the match to TRBD1 covers 11 bases. Trimming cost V 6 bases and J 6 bases; bases outside gene matches: 9. The CDR3 consists of 16 residues. Germline assignment: CDR1 MNHNY and CDR2 SVGAGI (reference sequence). CDR3 DNA sequence: TGTGCCAGCAGCCTGGACAGGGGGCAGATGGCCGGGGAGCTGTTTTTT. It encodes CASSLDRGQMAGELFF.

The chain joins TRBV2 to TRBJ1-3, with D tentatively TRBD1 (5 bases). Germline CDR1 reads SNHLY; CDR2 reads FYNNEI. The V end lost 6 bases, the J end lost 4 bases, and 10 bases lay between the germline ends. The CDR3 contains 13 residues. In DNA form, the CDR3 reads TGTGCCAGCAGGGCTGGACAAGGAAACACCATATATTTT. The encoded protein is CASRAGQGNTIYF.

This clone was seen only once. The V and J genes are TRBV12-5 and TRBJ1-3; D gene uncertain. CDR1 is LGHNT, CDR2 FRNRAP, per germline. This CDR3 comprises 12 residues. The V gene lost 8 bases and the J gene lost 7 bases, with 12 bases spanning the gap. DNA of the CDR3: TGTGCTAGTCAAGAGGGAGGGAACACCATATATTTT. As protein: CASQEGGNTIYF.

The J gene is TRBJ2-3, the V gene TRBV5-1; D call uncertain. The V gene's germline CDR1 is SGHRS and CDR2 YFSETQ. Between the trimmed V and J ends, which lost 4 bases and 0 bases, there was a span of 12 bases. The CDR3 loop spans 15 amino acids. The CDR3 here is CASSLDKPSTDTQYF. CDR3 nucleotide sequence: TGCGCCAGCAGCCTCGACAAGCCTAGCACAGATACGCAGTATTTT.

The V and J genes are TRBV7-2 and TRBJ2-2; tentatively, D is TRBD2 (5 bases). The CDR3 has 14 residues. V was shortened by 5 bases and J by 8 bases, with 15 bases between the two germline ends. From germline, CDR1 is SGHTA and CDR2 FQGNSA. The DNA for the CDR3 is TGTGCCAGCAGCCCCCCCCCTCGAGGGGGGGAGCTGTTTTTT. As protein: CASSPPPRGGELFF.

The chain is built from TRBV27 and TRBJ2-1; 10 nucleotides match TRBD1. CDR3 length: 20 amino acids. J lost 5 bases, V lost 6 bases, and 22 bases had no gene match. The germline V gene encodes CDR1 MNHEY and CDR2 SMNVEV (reference sequence). The CDR3 nucleotides read TGTGCCAGCAGGAACACAGACAGGGGGCGAACGCTCACACGTAACAATGAGCAGTTCTTC. Translating gives CASRNTDRGRTLTRNNEQFF.

V usage is TRBV9 and J usage is TRBJ2-3; TRBD2 matches at 10 bases. V was clipped by 4 bases and J by 3 bases; unmatched bases: 5. CDR1 is SGDLS and CDR2 is YYNGEE in the germline V gene. The CDR3 has 15 residues. CDR3 region: CASSPRTSGTDTQYF. Written as DNA, the CDR3 is TGTGCCAGCAGCCCTAGGACTAGCGGAACAGATACGCAGTATTTT.

This clone was detected only a few times. The identical CDR3 is also encoded by other nucleotide sequences in the sample. The rearrangement joins TRBV28 to TRBJ1-2, with 7 bases matching TRBD1. Germline loops: CDR1 MDHEN, CDR2 SYDVKM. Losses at the gene ends were 6 bases for V and 7 bases for J; bases not matched to a gene: 2. The CDR3 is made up of 11 amino acids. In DNA form, the CDR3 reads TGTGCCAGCAGCGACAGGGTTGGCTACACCTTC. This codes for CASSDRVGYTF.

This clone was detected only once. This chain connects TRBV28 to TRBJ1-1; no reliable D call. V shed 6 bases and J shed 3 bases, with 8 bases lying between them. This CDR3 spans 12 amino acids. Germline V gene data show CDR1 as MDHEN and CDR2 as SYDVKM. CDR3 sequence: CASRPVDTEAFF. The CDR3 nucleotides are TGTGCCAGCAGGCCAGTGGACACTGAAGCTTTCTTT. Using reference TRBV28 and TRBJ1-1 for the parts outside the CDR3, the full variable domain is DVKVTQSSRYLVKRTGEKVFLECVQDMDHENMFWYRQDPGLGLRLIYFSYDVKMKEKGDIPEGYSVSREKKERFSLILESASTNQTSMYLCASRPVDTEAFFGQGTRLTVV.

CDR3 sequence reads: CSVERGPAGELFF. As DNA, the CDR3 is TGCAGCGTTGAAAGGGGTCCCGCCGGGGAGCTGTTTTTT. The rearrangement uses TRBV29-1 and TRBJ2-2; TRBD1 might be the D (5 bases). V was shortened by 2 bases and J by 6 bases, with 10 bases between the two germline ends. The CDR3 is made up of 13 amino acids. Per the germline V gene, CDR1 is SQVTM and CDR2 is ANQGSEA.

This chain links TRBV7-9 with TRBJ2-7, with D uncertain. V lost 2 bases, J lost 7 bases, and 12 bases lay in between. The CDR3 loop spans 13 amino acids. The germline V gene has CDR1 SEHNR and CDR2 FQNEAQ (reference sequence). This CDR3 is CASSLQLLREQYF. Here the CDR3 DNA reads TGTGCCAGCAGCTTACAGTTACTACGAGAGCAGTACTTC.